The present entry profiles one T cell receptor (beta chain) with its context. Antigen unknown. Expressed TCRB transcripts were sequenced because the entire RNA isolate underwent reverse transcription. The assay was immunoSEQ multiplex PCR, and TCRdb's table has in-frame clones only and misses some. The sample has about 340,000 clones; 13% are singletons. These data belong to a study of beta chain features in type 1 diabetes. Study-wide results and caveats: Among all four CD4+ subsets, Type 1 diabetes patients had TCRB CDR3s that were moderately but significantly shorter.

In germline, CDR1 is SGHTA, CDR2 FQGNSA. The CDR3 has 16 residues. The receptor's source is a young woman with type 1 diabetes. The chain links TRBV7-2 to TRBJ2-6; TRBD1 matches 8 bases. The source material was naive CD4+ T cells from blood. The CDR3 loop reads CAGRGQGITGANVLTF. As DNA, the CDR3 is TGTGCAGGCCGAGGACAGGGTATCACTGGGGCCAACGTCCTGACTTTC.